Following are 22 T cell receptor beta chains from one sample sequenced in a study of cytomegalovirus exposure and HLA in healthy donors. Both 60 Vbeta primers and 13 Jbeta primers went into the PCR. Sequenced by immunoSEQ multiplex PCR; TCRdb stores in-frame clones only, minus some. Altogether approximately 110,000 clones are present, approximately 80% being singletons, with the ten largest covering roughly 13%. The specimen was PBMCs. The source is a woman aged 40 to 55 in good health and CMV-seropositive.

The rearrangement joins TRBV7-9 to TRBJ2-7; D possibly corresponds to TRBD1 (6 bases). CDR3 length: 15 residues. Per germline, CDR1 SEHNR and CDR2 FQNEAQ (reference sequence). V dropped 5 bases and J dropped 3 bases, with 17 bases sitting between them. CDR3 amino acids: CASSPSTGFFYEQYF. CDR3 in DNA: TGTGCCAGCAGCCCATCTACAGGGTTTTTCTACGAGCAGTACTTC.

In its sample, this clone was seen a few times. Here the CDR3 reads CASSFHYEQYF. In DNA form, the CDR3 reads TGTGCCAGCAGTTTCCACTACGAGCAGTACTTC. This chain uses TRBV27 with TRBJ2-7; D not resolved. Trimming took off 3 bases at V and 3 bases at J, with 3 bases between the two ends. This CDR3 has 11 amino acids. The germline CDR1 and CDR2 sequences are MNHEY and SMNVEV (reference sequence).

This clone was seen once. This chain connects TRBV4-2 to TRBJ2-2, with 9 nucleotides matching TRBD1. The V and J ends lost 4 bases and 4 bases, in that order; junction bases with no gene match: 4. The CDR3 is 15 residues long. Germline V lookup: CDR1 LGHNA, CDR2 YNFKEQ. CDR3 protein: CASSPGQGGTGELFF. DNA for the CDR3: TGTGCCAGCAGCCCGGGACAGGGAGGCACCGGGGAGCTGTTTTTT.

A single count supports this clone. The chain recombines TRBV7-9 with TRBJ2-5; TRBD2 might be the D (5 bases). This CDR3 has 16 residues. Germline assignment: CDR1 SEHNR and CDR2 FQNEAQ (reference sequence). Trimming pared 5 bases from V and 10 bases from J, leaving 26 bases between. The CDR3 DNA follows: TGTGCCAGCAGCCCAAGGTCTGGAGCGGCCCCGGGCGACCAGTACTTC. As protein: CASSPRSGAAPGDQYF.

The gene calls are TRBV5-1 and TRBJ2-2; 8 bases align to TRBD1. Trimming cost V 4 bases and J 1 base; bases outside gene matches: 3. This CDR3 has 15 residues. Germline V CDR1 and CDR2: SGHRS, YFSETQ. In DNA, the CDR3 is TGCGCCAGCAGCCTCGGACAGGGGAACACCGGGGAGCTGTTTTTT. This gives the protein CASSLGQGNTGELFF.

There are a few counts of this clone. This chain uses TRBV5-4 with TRBJ2-3; possible D gene TRBD2, 6 bases. This CDR3 is 14 amino acids long. Germline-derived CDR1 and CDR2 are SGHNT and YYREEE (reference sequence). V lost 3 bases to trimming and J lost 5 bases, with 13 bases between them. CDR3 bases: TGTGCCAGCAGCTCTGAGGGTAGCGGAGATACGCAGTATTTT. Protein sequence: CASSSEGSGDTQYF.

V gene TRBV2 combines with J gene TRBJ2-7, with TRBD2 identical over 9 bases. The germline V gene encodes CDR1 SNHLY and CDR2 FYNNEI. The CDR3 consists of 16 residues. V dropped 5 bases and J dropped 3; count of bases not matched to a gene: 11. The CDR3 region has the DNA TGTGCCAGCAGTAGAGTTGGAGCGGGAGGTGGCTACGAGCAGTACTTC. Residues: CASSRVGAGGGYEQYF.

This clone came up once. The V and J genes are TRBV11-2 and TRBJ2-2; 7 bases fit TRBD2. The CDR3 is 16 residues long. Germline loops: CDR1 SGHAT, CDR2 FQNNGV. The V segment lost 6 bases and the J segment 4 bases; nucleotides outside the gene matches: 11. As DNA, the CDR3 is TGTGCCAGCAGAGAAAGAGGCCCGGGAGGCACCGGGGAGCTGTTTTTT. Its protein product is CASRERGPGGTGELFF.

The chain joins TRBV19 to TRBJ1-1; the D gene is possibly TRBD1 (6 bases). The CDR3 sequence is 13 residues long. Trimming left V 7 bases short and J 2 bases short, with 11 bases between. Germline V gives CDR1 LNHDA, CDR2 SQIVND (reference sequence). The CDR3 loop reads CASTPRGNTEAFF. The CDR3 coding sequence is TGTGCCAGTACCCCCAGGGGCAACACTGAAGCTTTCTTT.

This clone was observed a few times. This chain links TRBV6-6 with TRBJ2-7; the match to TRBD1 covers 7 bases. Germline trimming cut 2 bases from V and 5 bases from J; bases unmatched to any gene: 9. The CDR3 consists of 15 residues. Germline V lookup: CDR1 MNHNY, CDR2 SVGAGI (reference sequence). CDR3 nucleotides: TGTGCCAGCAGTTACGGGCAGGGGGAAGGGGACGAGCAGTACTTC. Protein product: CASSYGQGEGDEQYF.

In its sample, this clone was seen a few times. The chain carries TRBV30 and TRBJ2-3; a possible D gene is TRBD1 (5 bases). V was shortened by 5 bases and J by 2 bases, with 11 bases between the two germline ends. The CDR3 has 13 residues. The germline V gene has CDR1 GTSNPN and CDR2 SVGIG (reference sequence). The CDR3 sequence: CAWSRVSTDTQYF. Written as DNA, the CDR3 is TGTGCCTGGTCCAGGGTTTCCACAGATACGCAGTATTTT.

This chain uses TRBV5-1 with TRBJ2-1, with a tentative D call TRBD1 (6 bases). Trimming cost V 2 bases and J 6 bases, with 12 bases left between them. This CDR3 spans 14 amino acids. CDR1 and CDR2 (germline): SGHRS, YFSETQ. The CDR3 bases are TGCGCCAGCAGCTTAGACAGGTTACGCAATGAGCAGTTCTTC. It codes for CASSLDRLRNEQFF.

The chain is built from TRBV25-1 and TRBJ2-7; D might be TRBD2 (6 bases). Trimming took off 0 bases at V and 7 bases at J, with 13 bases between the two ends. The germline V gene encodes CDR1 MGHDK and CDR2 SYGVNS. The CDR3 is 14 amino acids. Here the CDR3 reads CASSEYIGGKEQYF. DNA of the CDR3: TGTGCCAGCAGTGAATATATTGGGGGGAAGGAGCAGTACTTC.

The CDR3 DNA sequence: TGCAGTGCTACCGACTGGGACGAGCAGTACTTC. Encoded protein: CSATDWDEQYF. This chain joins TRBV20-1 and TRBJ2-7; D gene ambiguous. This CDR3 comprises 11 residues. Between the trimmed V and J ends, which lost 4 bases and 5 bases, there was a span of 9 bases. The germline CDR1 and CDR2 sequences are DFQATT and SNEGSKA (reference sequence).

The CDR3 is CSVDAYNEQFF. CDR3 nucleotide sequence: TGCAGCGTTGATGCGTACAATGAGCAGTTCTTC. The genes are TRBV29-1 and TRBJ2-1; D gene ambiguous. Germline V gene data show CDR1 as SQVTM and CDR2 as ANQGSEA. CDR3 length equals 11 residues. Trimming cost V 3 bases and J 4 bases, with 4 bases left between them.

The gene calls are TRBV18 and TRBJ2-7, with 7 bases that match TRBD2. Germline-derived CDR1 and CDR2 are KGHSH and LQKENI. The CDR3 is 13 residues long. With V trimmed by 8 bases and J by 1 base, 5 bases remained unmatched. CDR3 DNA: TGTGCCAGCCGGGGGACTACATCCTACGAGCAGTACTTC. As protein: CASRGTTSYEQYF.

This chain connects TRBV5-4 to TRBJ2-7; D remains unclear. The germline CDR1 and CDR2 sequences are SGHNT and YYREEE (reference sequence). V was cut by 1 base and J by 3 bases, with 8 bases left in between. The CDR3 loop spans 13 amino acids. The CDR3 is CASSLSLDYEQYF. The CDR3 region has the DNA TGTGCCAGCAGCTTGAGTCTAGACTACGAGCAGTACTTC.

The chain uses TRBV30 and TRBJ1-2; no clear D gene. CDR1 and CDR2 (germline): GTSNPN, SVGIG (reference sequence). This CDR3 spans 13 amino acids. Between the trimmed V and J ends, which lost 4 bases and 0 bases, there was a span of 9 bases. CDR3 in amino acids: CAWTQRSNYGYTF. The DNA for the CDR3 is TGTGCCTGGACGCAGAGGTCTAACTATGGCTACACCTTC.

The chain uses TRBV19 and TRBJ2-1; 8 bases fit TRBD2. The length of the CDR3 is 15 residues. J lost 0 bases, V lost 4 bases, and 2 bases had no gene match. Per germline, CDR1 LNHDA and CDR2 SQIVND (reference sequence). In nucleotides, the CDR3 is TGTGCCAGTAGTAGGAGCGGGAGCTCCTACAATGAGCAGTTCTTC. It yields the protein CASSRSGSSYNEQFF.

This chain connects TRBV7-9 to TRBJ1-2; weak D call: TRBD1 (5 bases). Between the trimmed V and J ends, which lost 6 bases and 8 bases, there was a span of 13 bases. The germline CDR1 and CDR2 sequences are SEHNR and FQNEAQ (reference sequence). The CDR3 has 12 residues. The CDR3 loop reads CASSLMDIGYTF. Here the CDR3 DNA reads TGTGCCAGCAGTCTCATGGACATCGGCTACACCTTC. The complete variable domain, with remaining parts taken from reference TRBV7-9 and TRBJ1-2, reads DTGVSQNPRHKITKRGQNVTFRCDPISEHNRLYWYRQTLGQGPEFLTYFQNEAQLEKSRLLSDRFSAERPKGSFSTLEIQRTEQGDSAMYLCASSLMDIGYTFGSGTRLTVV.

V and J are TRBV4-1 and TRBJ1-2, with TRBD1 matching over 8 bases. The V gene's germline CDR1 is MGHRA and CDR2 YSYEKL. Trimming at V came to 1 base and at J to 8 bases, leaving 9 bases not matched to a gene. The CDR3 has 15 amino acids. The CDR3 DNA reads as TGCGCCAGCAGCCAAGGGGCCAGGGGGCTAGAGGGCTACACCTTC. It translates to CASSQGARGLEGYTF.

This clone was seen a few times. The J gene is TRBJ1-6, the V gene TRBV28; D ambiguous. This CDR3 comprises 14 residues. The germline V gene encodes CDR1 MDHEN and CDR2 SYDVKM. Trimming removed 6 bases from V and 7 bases from J, with 13 bases in between. The CDR3 sequence is CASRPPTGNSPLHF. The CDR3 coding sequence is TGTGCCAGCAGACCTCCGACGGGAAATTCACCCCTCCACTTT.